The next 22 T cell receptor beta chains were all read from a single sample in a study of blood T cell repertoires in COVID-19 (TCRdb year 2020). Receptor amplification or capture employed the immunoSEQ multiplex PCR assay. This immuneACCESS table, as held by TCRdb, lists in-frame sequences with V and J called but not all clones. Of the missing ones, under half trace to an unresolved V gene in checked studies; the others have no known cause. The sample has fewer than 450,000 clones on record, about 88% of them singletons. Jointly, the top ten make up about 7.3% of the sample. Specimen: peripheral blood. Source of these receptors: a woman between 65 and 79 years old with COVID-19, enrolled during active disease.

This sequence joins TRBV11-2 and TRBJ2-2; D is unclear. V lost 0 bases, J lost 3 bases, and 8 bases lay in between. CDR3 size: 15 residues. Germline values: CDR1 SGHAT, CDR2 FQNNGV. In DNA, the CDR3 is TGTGCCAGCAGCTTAGATCCGGGTCACACCGGGGAGCTGTTTTTT. Protein: CASSLDPGHTGELFF.

This clone was observed once. This sequence joins TRBV10-2 and TRBJ1-2; D may be TRBD1 (6 bases). Per germline, CDR1 WSHSY and CDR2 SAAADI. Trimming took 3 bases from V and 8 from J, leaving 13 bases between them. The CDR3 covers 13 residues. The CDR3: CASSDHRANGYTF. In DNA form, the CDR3 reads TGCGCCAGCAGTGACCACAGGGCAAACGGCTACACCTTC.

This chain connects TRBV28 to TRBJ1-5; D call uncertain. Trimming left V 5 bases short and J 1 base short, with 12 bases between. Germline lookup yields CDR1 MDHEN and CDR2 SYDVKM. The CDR3 consists of 15 residues. CDR3 sequence (DNA): TGTGCCAGCAGTCTCGGGTGGGTAAGCAATCAGCCCCAGCATTTT. This translates into CASSLGWVSNQPQHF.

The rearrangement links TRBV6-6 to TRBJ2-5; D ambiguous. Germline values: CDR1 MNHNY, CDR2 SVGAGI (reference sequence). The CDR3 contains 14 residues. V gave up 0 bases and J gave up 1 base, with 6 bases separating them. The CDR3 is CASSYSHSQETQYF. As DNA, the CDR3 is TGTGCCAGCAGTTACTCCCATAGCCAAGAGACCCAGTACTTC.

The sample holds a few counts of this clone. The chain recombines TRBV21-1 with TRBJ1-1; the table's D gene call, TRBD1, was not cross checked with the DNA. TRBV21-1 is given as a pseudogene. The CDR3 totals 18 residues. The CDR3 sequence is CASSKGGRGSSGLTEAFF. Here the CDR3 DNA reads TGTGCCAGCAGCAAAGGCGGAAGGGGATCATCAGGATTGACTGAAGCTTTCTTT.

V and J are TRBV7-8 and TRBJ2-7; 10 positions agree with TRBD1. The ends lost 4 bases at V and 4 bases at J; junction bases unmatched: 7. The CDR3 runs 15 residues. Per germline, CDR1 SGHVS and CDR2 FQNEAQ. The CDR3 region has the DNA TGTGCCAGCAGCTGGGGACAGGGGATGACGTACGAGCAGTACTTC. It translates to CASSWGQGMTYEQYF. The complete variable domain, with remaining parts taken from reference TRBV7-8 and TRBJ2-7, reads GAGVSQSPRYKVAKRGQDVALRCDPISGHVSLFWYQQALGQGPEFLTYFQNEAQLDKSGLPSDRFFAERPEGSVSTLKIQRTQQEDSAVYLCASSWGQGMTYEQYFGPGTRLTVT.

V and J are TRBV11-2 and TRBJ1-1; TRBD1 agrees at 7 bases. From germline, CDR1 is SGHAT and CDR2 FQNNGV. The CDR3 covers 14 residues. The trim removed 5 bases at V and 1 base at J, leaving 4 bases unmatched. CDR3 region: CASSVRDRNTEAFF. The CDR3 region has the DNA TGTGCCAGCAGCGTACGGGACAGGAACACTGAAGCTTTCTTT.

This chain uses TRBV19 with TRBJ2-1; 12 nucleotides align to TRBD2. V gave up 9 bases and J gave up 6 bases; unmatched junction bases: 12. Looked up from germline, CDR1 is LNHDA and CDR2 is SQIVND (reference sequence). The CDR3 runs to 16 residues. This chain's CDR3 is CASRTIGLAGINEQFF. CDR3 sequence (DNA): TGTGCCAGCCGGACGATCGGACTAGCGGGGATCAATGAGCAGTTCTTC.

The chain couples TRBV27 to TRBJ1-6, with D tentatively TRBD1 (5 bases). Germline CDR1 MNHEY, CDR2 SMNVEV (reference sequence). The ends were cut back, 4 bases at V and 10 bases at J, with 14 bases in the middle. CDR3 length: 14 residues. The CDR3 protein is CASSSPGGQSPLHF. For the CDR3, the DNA is TGTGCCAGCAGTTCACCGGGGGGTCAATCACCCCTCCACTTT.

The chain is built from TRBV5-1 and TRBJ2-1; 10 nucleotides line up with TRBD2. The germline V gene has CDR1 SGHRS and CDR2 YFSETQ. V shed 3 bases and J 4 bases; nucleotides not matched to a gene: 7. This CDR3 comprises 16 residues. CDR3 amino acids: CASSSTLAGGYNEQFF. CDR3 in DNA: TGCGCCAGCAGCTCCACATTAGCGGGGGGTTACAATGAGCAGTTCTTC.

This chain connects TRBV30 to TRBJ1-6, with 8 positions matching TRBD1. The trim removed 8 bases at V and 9 bases at J, leaving 6 bases unmatched. Germline lookup yields CDR1 GTSNPN and CDR2 SVGIG (reference sequence). CDR3 length: 12 residues. The CDR3 reads CAGDRGASPLHF. Here the CDR3 DNA reads TGTGCCGGAGACAGGGGAGCTTCACCCCTCCACTTT.

The rearrangement joins TRBV27 to TRBJ1-3, with D uncertain. Germline assignment: CDR1 MNHEY and CDR2 SMNVEV (reference sequence). With 5 bases removed from V and 4 bases from J, the gap between germline ends came to 15 bases. The CDR3 runs 15 residues. The CDR3 DNA sequence: TGTGCCAGCAGTAAACAAGCGGGCGGCGGAAACACCATATATTTT. Translated, it gives CASSKQAGGGNTIYF.

This rearrangement joins TRBV4-1 to TRBJ1-4, with 12 bases that match TRBD1. This CDR3 comprises 17 residues. J was trimmed by 6 bases and V by 8 bases; bases with no gene match: 13. Germline CDR1 is MGHRA and CDR2 is YSYEKL. The CDR3 nucleotides are TGCGCCAGCCAGTCCCTGAGGGACAGGGGGCAAGATGAAAAACTGTTTTTT. As protein: CASQSLRDRGQDEKLFF.

The rearrangement links TRBV4-1 to TRBJ2-7, with TRBD1 matching 9 bases. The CDR3 covers 16 residues. V trimming: 3 bases; J trimming: 2 bases; junction bases outside the gene matches: 8. Germline V CDR1 and CDR2: MGHRA, YSYEKL. CDR3 nucleotide sequence: TGCGCCAGCAGCCAGGTACCGGGACAGGGAACCTACGAGCAGTACTTC. This translates into CASSQVPGQGTYEQYF.

The rearrangement joins TRBV4-2 to TRBJ2-7; 8 bases map to TRBD2. The V and J ends lost 3 bases and 3 bases, in that order; junction bases with no gene match: 10. Germline V gene data show CDR1 as LGHNA and CDR2 as YNFKEQ. The CDR3 is made up of 16 amino acids. The CDR3 region has the DNA TGTGCCAGCAGCCACTCCGGGGGGGCATCGGTCTACGAGCAGTACTTC. Translating gives CASSHSGGASVYEQYF.

This clone appeared once. The V gene is TRBV19, the J gene TRBJ1-2; 7 bases are a match to TRBD1. Germline V gives CDR1 LNHDA, CDR2 SQIVND (reference sequence). Trimming took 1 base from V and 3 from J; bases not matched to a gene: 5. This CDR3 is built from 15 residues. The CDR3 DNA reads TGTGCCAGTAGTATAGGCGGGACAGCGGACTATGGCTACACCTTC. Encoded protein: CASSIGGTADYGYTF.

This clone was seen only once. The chain employs TRBV27 and TRBJ1-2, with 8 bases aligning to TRBD1. V lost 0 bases, J lost 8 bases, and 5 bases stayed unmatched. CDR3 length equals 14 residues. Looked up from germline, CDR1 is MNHEY and CDR2 is SMNVEV (reference sequence). CDR3 loop: CASSLSDRAPGYTF. CDR3 sequence (DNA): TGTGCCAGCAGTTTATCGGACAGGGCTCCGGGCTACACCTTC.

The J gene is TRBJ1-4, the V gene TRBV5-1; 9 bases line up with TRBD1. V gave up 3 bases and J gave up 4 bases; unmatched junction bases: 7. This CDR3 spans 16 amino acids. Germline V gives CDR1 SGHRS, CDR2 YFSETQ. The CDR3 DNA sequence: TGCGCCAGCAGCTCGGCCCCGGGACAGGGTAATGAAAAACTGTTTTTT. It yields the protein CASSSAPGQGNEKLFF.

The chain links TRBV7-2 to TRBJ2-7; a possible D gene is TRBD1 (6 bases). This CDR3 has 17 residues. The germline V gene has CDR1 SGHTA and CDR2 FQGNSA. Trimming pared 2 bases from V and 3 bases from J, leaving 20 bases between. The CDR3 reads CASSLIWTAREYYEQYF. The DNA of the CDR3 is TGTGCCAGCAGCTTAATTTGGACAGCCCGGGAATACTACGAGCAGTACTTC. Full variable domain (remainder filled in from reference TRBV7-2 and TRBJ2-7): GAGVSQSPSNKVTEKGKDVELRCDPISGHTALYWYRQSLGQGLEFLIYFQGNSAPDKSGLPSDRFSAERTGGSVSTLTIQRTQQEDSAVYLCASSLIWTAREYYEQYFGPGTRLTVT.

The V and J genes are TRBV21-1 and TRBJ2-7; the table gives TRBD2 as D, unverified against the DNA. TRBV21-1 counts as a pseudogene. The length of the CDR3 is 17 residues. CDR3 region: CASKAGPSGPSGYEQYF. In DNA form, the CDR3 reads TGTGCCAGCAAGGCAGGTCCTAGCGGACCATCTGGATACGAGCAGTACTTC.

V is TRBV24-1 and J is TRBJ1-3; 9 bases line up with TRBD1. Germline lookup yields CDR1 KGHDR and CDR2 SFDVKD. The V and J ends lost 2 bases and 4 bases, in that order; junction bases with no gene match: 8. CDR3 size: 17 residues. The CDR3 region has the DNA TGTGCCACCAGTGATTCGGGACAGGGAGGAAGAGGAAACACCATATATTTT. Residues: CATSDSGQGGRGNTIYF.

A word on this clone: This CDR3 is also generated by other DNA sequences in the sample. The rearrangement links TRBV5-1 to TRBJ2-3, with a possible D match to TRBD2 (6 bases). V shed 0 bases and J shed 0 bases, with 8 bases lying between them. This CDR3 is 15 amino acids long. Germline CDR1 SGHRS, CDR2 YFSETQ. The CDR3 region is CASSLDGGSTDTQYF. The CDR3 DNA follows: TGCGCCAGCAGCTTGGACGGGGGAAGCACAGATACGCAGTATTTT.